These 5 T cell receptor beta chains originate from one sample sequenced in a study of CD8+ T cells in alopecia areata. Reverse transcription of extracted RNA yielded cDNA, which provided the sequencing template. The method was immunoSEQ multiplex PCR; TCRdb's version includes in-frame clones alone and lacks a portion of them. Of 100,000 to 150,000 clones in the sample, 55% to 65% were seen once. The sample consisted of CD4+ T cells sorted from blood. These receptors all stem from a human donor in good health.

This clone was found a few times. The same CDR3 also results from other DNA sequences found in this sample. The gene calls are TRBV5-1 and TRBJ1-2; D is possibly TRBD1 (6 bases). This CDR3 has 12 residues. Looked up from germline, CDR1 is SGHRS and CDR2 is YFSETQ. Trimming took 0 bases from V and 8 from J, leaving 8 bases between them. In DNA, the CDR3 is TGCGCCAGCAGCTTGGACAGGGACGGCTACACCTTC. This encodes CASSLDRDGYTF. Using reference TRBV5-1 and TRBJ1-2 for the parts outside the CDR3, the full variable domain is KAGVTQTPRYLIKTRGQQVTLSCSPISGHRSVSWYQQTPGQGLQFLFEYFSETQRNKGNFPGRFSGRQFSNSRSEMNVSTLELGDSALYLCASSLDRDGYTFGSGTRLTVV.

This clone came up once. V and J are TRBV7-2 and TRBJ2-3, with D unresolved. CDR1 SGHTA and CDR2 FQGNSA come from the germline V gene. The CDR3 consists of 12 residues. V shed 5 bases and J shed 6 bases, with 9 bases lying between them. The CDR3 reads CASSPLGDTQYF. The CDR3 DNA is TGTGCCAGCAGCCCGTTAGGCGATACGCAGTATTTT.

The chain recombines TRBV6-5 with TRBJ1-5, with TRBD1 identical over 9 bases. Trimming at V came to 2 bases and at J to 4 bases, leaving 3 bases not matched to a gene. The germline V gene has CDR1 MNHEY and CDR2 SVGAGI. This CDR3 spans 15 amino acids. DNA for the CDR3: TGTGCCAGCAGTTACGGACAGGGGACGAATCAGCCCCAGCATTTT. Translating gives CASSYGQGTNQPQHF.

The CDR3 DNA reads as TGTGCCAGCAGCGAAATGGGGACTAGCGGAAAAGAGACCCAGTACTTC. Its protein product is CASSEMGTSGKETQYF. The chain uses TRBV7-2 and TRBJ2-5; 11 nucleotides agree with TRBD2. The CDR3 covers 16 residues. In germline, CDR1 is SGHTA, CDR2 FQGNSA. The V and J ends lost 5 bases and 3 bases, in that order; junction bases with no gene match: 8.

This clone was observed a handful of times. The DNA for the CDR3 is TGCGCCAGCGGGCAGTACGGAAACACCATATATTTT. Encoded protein: CASGQYGNTIYF. The J gene is TRBJ1-3, the V gene TRBV10-2; no definite D call. V lost 8 bases and J 4 bases, leaving 9 bases between the germline ends. Germline assignment: CDR1 WSHSY and CDR2 SAAADI. The CDR3 extends over 12 amino acids.